What follows is one T cell receptor (beta chain) and its context. Its antigen is unidentified. This sample stems from a study of cytomegalovirus exposure and HLA in healthy donors. About the study: A later analysis reported the same platform for the roughly 110 validation repertoires and the roughly 630 first-cohort repertoires.

CDR1 is MNHEY, CDR2 SVGAGI, per germline. There are 13 residues in the CDR3. V was clipped by 4 bases and J by 8 bases, with 14 bases between them. Study-level results: Under in vitro conditions, three CMV-associated chains were confirmed as specific for CMV antigens.

Assay used: immunoSEQ multiplex PCR; TCRdb lists only in-frame clones, some missing. The sample lists about 170,000 clones; around nine tenths were seen once. The sample taken for sequencing was PBMCs. The receptor was derived from a woman in her thirties in good health and CMV-seronegative. This chain connects TRBV6-5 to TRBJ1-1; possible D gene TRBD1, 6 bases. In DNA, the CDR3 is TGTGCCAGCAGTTTTCTAACGAGGGGGGAAGCTTTCTTT. It codes for CASSFLTRGEAFF.